This TCR beta chain was identified in a study of cytomegalovirus exposure and HLA in healthy donors. PCR amplification relied on 60 Vbeta primers (plus 13 Jbeta primers). Produced via immunoSEQ multiplex PCR; TCRdb's table is partial and in-frame only. The sample carries some 200,000 clones, around four fifths recorded once. Source material: PBMCs. The TCR originated in a middle-aged woman in good health and CMV-seronegative.

Here the CDR3 DNA reads TGTGCCAGCAGTGAATCGTTAGCCAGGGGGAATGAAAAACTGTTTTTT. Protein product: CASSESLARGNEKLFF. The chain links TRBV2 to TRBJ1-4; TRBD1 matches 7 bases. V dropped 2 bases and J dropped 5; count of bases not matched to a gene: 8. CDR1 is SNHLY, CDR2 FYNNEI, per germline. This CDR3 has 16 residues.